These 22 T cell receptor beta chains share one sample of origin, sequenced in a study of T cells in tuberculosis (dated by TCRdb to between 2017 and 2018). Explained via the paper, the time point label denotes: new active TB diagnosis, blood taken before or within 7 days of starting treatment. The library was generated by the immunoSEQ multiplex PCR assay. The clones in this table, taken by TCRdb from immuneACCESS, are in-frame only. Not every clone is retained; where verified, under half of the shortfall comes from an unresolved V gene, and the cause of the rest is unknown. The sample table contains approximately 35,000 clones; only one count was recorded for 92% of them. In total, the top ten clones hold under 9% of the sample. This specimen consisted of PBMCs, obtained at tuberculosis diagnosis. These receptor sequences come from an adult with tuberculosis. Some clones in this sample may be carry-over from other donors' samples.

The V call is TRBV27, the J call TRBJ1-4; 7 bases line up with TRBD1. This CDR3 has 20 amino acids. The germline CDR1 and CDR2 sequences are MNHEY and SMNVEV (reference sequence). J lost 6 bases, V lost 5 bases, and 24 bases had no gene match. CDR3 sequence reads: CASSPGPDRVKDQPDEKLFF. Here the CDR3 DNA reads TGTGCCAGCAGTCCCGGCCCCGACAGGGTAAAGGACCAACCCGATGAAAAACTGTTTTTT.

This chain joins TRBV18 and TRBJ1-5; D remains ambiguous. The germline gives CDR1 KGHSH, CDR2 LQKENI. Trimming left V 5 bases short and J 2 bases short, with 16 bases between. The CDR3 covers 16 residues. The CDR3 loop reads CASSENEGIGNQPQHF. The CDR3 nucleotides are TGTGCCAGCTCAGAGAATGAGGGTATTGGCAATCAGCCCCAGCATTTT.

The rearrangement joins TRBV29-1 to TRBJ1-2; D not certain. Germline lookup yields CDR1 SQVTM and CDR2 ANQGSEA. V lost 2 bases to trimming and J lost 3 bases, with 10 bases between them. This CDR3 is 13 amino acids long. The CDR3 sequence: CSVETIAHYGYTF. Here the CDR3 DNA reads TGCAGCGTTGAAACCATAGCCCACTATGGCTACACCTTC.

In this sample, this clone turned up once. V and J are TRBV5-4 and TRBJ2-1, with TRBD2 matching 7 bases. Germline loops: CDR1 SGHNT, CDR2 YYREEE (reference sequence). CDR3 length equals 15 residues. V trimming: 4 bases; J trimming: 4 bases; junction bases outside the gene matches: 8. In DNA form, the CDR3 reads TGTGCCAGCAGCCTGCTGGGAGGGAGTTACAATGAGCAGTTCTTC. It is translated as CASSLLGGSYNEQFF.

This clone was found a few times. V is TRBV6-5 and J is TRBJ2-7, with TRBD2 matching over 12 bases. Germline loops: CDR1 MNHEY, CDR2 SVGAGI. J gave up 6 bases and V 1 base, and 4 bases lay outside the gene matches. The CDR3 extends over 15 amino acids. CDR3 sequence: CASSYWPGLAGEQYF. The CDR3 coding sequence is TGTGCCAGCAGTTACTGGCCGGGACTAGCGGGCGAGCAGTACTTC.

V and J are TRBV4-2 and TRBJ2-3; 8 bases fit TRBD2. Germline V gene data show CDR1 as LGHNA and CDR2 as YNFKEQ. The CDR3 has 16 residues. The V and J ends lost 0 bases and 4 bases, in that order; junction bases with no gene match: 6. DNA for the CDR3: TGTGCCAGCAGCCAAGATCGGGGGGGCCGGGCAGATACGCAGTATTTT. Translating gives CASSQDRGGRADTQYF.

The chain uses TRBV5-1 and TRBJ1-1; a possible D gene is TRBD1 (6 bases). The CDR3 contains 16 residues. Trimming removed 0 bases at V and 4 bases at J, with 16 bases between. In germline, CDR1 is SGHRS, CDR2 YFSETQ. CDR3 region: CASSLGTAAGGTEAFF. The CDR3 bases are TGCGCCAGCAGCTTGGGGACAGCTGCTGGGGGCACTGAAGCTTTCTTT.

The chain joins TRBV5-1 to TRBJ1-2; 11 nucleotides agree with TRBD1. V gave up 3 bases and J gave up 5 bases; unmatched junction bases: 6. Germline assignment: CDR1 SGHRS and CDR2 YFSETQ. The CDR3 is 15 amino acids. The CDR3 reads CASSSDRGQSYGYTF. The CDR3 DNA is TGCGCCAGCAGCTCGGACAGGGGGCAGTCATATGGCTACACCTTC.

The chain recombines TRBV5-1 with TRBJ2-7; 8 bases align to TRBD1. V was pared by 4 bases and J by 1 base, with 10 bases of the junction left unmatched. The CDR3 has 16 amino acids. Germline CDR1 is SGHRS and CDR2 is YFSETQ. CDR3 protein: CASSPPWGQASYEQYF. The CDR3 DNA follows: TGCGCCAGCAGCCCGCCGTGGGGACAGGCTTCCTACGAGCAGTACTTC.

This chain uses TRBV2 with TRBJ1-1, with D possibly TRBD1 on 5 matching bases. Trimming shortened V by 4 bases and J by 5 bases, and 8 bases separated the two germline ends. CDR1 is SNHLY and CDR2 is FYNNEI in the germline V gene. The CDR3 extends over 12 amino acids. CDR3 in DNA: TGTGCCAGCAGTGTGTCAGGGACTGAAGCTTTCTTT. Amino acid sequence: CASSVSGTEAFF.

This CDR3 is CASKPMGQGYQPQHF. CDR3 sequence (DNA): TGTGCCAGCAAACCAATGGGCCAGGGCTATCAGCCCCAGCATTTT. The J gene is TRBJ1-5, the V gene TRBV6-1, with D possibly being TRBD1 (5 bases). Looked up from germline, CDR1 is MNHNS and CDR2 is SASEGT. V lost 7 bases and J lost 5, with 18 bases in between. The CDR3 is 15 residues long.

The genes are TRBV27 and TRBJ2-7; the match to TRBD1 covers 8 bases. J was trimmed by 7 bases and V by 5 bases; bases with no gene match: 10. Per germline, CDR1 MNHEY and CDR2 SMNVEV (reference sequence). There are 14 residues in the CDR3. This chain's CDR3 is CASSIRDRSKEQYF. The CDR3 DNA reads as TGTGCCAGCAGTATCCGGGACAGGAGTAAGGAGCAGTACTTC.

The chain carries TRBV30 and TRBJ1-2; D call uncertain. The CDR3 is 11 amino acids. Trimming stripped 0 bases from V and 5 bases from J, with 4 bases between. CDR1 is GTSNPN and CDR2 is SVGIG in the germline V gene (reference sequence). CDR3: CAWSVQYGYTF. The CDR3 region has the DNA TGTGCCTGGAGTGTGCAGTATGGCTACACCTTC.

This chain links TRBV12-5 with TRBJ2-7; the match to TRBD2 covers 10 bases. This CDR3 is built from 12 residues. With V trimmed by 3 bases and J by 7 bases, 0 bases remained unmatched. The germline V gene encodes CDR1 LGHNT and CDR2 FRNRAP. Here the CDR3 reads CASGFSGGEQYF. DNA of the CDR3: TGTGCTAGTGGTTTTAGCGGGGGGGAGCAGTACTTC. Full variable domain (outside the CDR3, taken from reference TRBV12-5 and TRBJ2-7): DARVTQTPRHKVTEMGQEVTMRCQPILGHNTVFWYRQTMMQGLELLAYFRNRAPLDDSGMPKDRFSAEMPDATLATLKIQPSEPRDSAVYFCASGFSGGEQYFGPGTRLTVT.

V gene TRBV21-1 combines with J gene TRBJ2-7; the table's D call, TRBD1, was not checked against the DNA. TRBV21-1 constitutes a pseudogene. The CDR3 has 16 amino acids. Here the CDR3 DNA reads TGTGCCAGCAGCCAAAGATCGACAGCACACTCCTACGAGCAGTACTTC. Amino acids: CASSQRSTAHSYEQYF.

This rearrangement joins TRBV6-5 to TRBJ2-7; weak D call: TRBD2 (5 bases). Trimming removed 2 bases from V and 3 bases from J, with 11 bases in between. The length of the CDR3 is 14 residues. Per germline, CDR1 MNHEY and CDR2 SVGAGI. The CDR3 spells CASSYRGAYYEQYF. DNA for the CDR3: TGTGCCAGCAGTTACCGGGGAGCTTACTACGAGCAGTACTTC.

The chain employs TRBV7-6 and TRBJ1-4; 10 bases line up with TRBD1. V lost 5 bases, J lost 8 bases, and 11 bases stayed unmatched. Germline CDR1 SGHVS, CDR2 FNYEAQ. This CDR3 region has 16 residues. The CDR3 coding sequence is TGTGCCAGCAGCCCACACCCCGGGACAGGGGAGGAAAAACTGTTTTTT. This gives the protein CASSPHPGTGEEKLFF.

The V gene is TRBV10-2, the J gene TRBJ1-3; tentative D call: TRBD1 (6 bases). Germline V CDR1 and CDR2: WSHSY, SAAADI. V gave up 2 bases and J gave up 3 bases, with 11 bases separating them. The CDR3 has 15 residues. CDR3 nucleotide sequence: TGCGCCAGCAGTGAGGAAGGGGGTTTTGGAAACACCATATATTTT. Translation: CASSEEGGFGNTIYF.

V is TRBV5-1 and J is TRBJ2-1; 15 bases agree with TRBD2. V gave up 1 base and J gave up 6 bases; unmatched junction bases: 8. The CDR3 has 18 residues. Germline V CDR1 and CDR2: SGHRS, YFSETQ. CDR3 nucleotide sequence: TGCGCCAGCAGCTTGAGGTCCGGGACTAGCGGGGGGCGCAATGAGCAGTTCTTC. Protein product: CASSLRSGTSGGRNEQFF.

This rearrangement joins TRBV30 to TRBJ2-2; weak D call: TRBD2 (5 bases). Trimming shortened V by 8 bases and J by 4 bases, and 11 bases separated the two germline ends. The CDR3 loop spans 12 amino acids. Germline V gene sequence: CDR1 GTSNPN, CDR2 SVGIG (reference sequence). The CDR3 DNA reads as TGTGCCGGGCAGGAGGTCACCGGGGAGCTGTTTTTT. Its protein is CAGQEVTGELFF. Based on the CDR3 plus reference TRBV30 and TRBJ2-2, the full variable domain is SQTIHQWPATLVQPVGSPLSLECTVEGTSNPNLYWYRQAAGRGLQLLFYSVGIGQISSEVPQNLSASRPQDRQFILSSKKLLLSDSGFYLCAGQEVTGELFFGEGSRLTVL.

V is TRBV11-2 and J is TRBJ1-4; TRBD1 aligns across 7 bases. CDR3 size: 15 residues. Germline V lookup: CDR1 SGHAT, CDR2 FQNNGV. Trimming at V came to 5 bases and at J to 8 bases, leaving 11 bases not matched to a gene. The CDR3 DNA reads TGTGCCAGCAGCGTCGGACAGGCGGGTTACGAAAAACTGTTTTTT. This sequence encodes CASSVGQAGYEKLFF.

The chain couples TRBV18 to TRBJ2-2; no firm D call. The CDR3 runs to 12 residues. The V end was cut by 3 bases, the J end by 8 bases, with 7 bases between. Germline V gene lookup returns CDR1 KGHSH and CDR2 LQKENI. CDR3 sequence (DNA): TGTGCCAGCTCACCGTTCAGGGGGGAGCTGTTTTTT. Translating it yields CASSPFRGELFF.